This TCR beta chain was sequenced during a study of Ad26.COV2.S vaccination and SARS-CoV-2 variants. Study as a whole: Participants got Ad26.COV2.S intramuscularly, once or twice 56 days apart.

This table comes from immunoSEQ multiplex PCR, and its TCRdb copy is limited to in-frame clones, with some not included. The table records around 250,000 clones, around nine tenths of them present only once. CDR3 length equals 16 residues. From germline, CDR1 is MRHNA and CDR2 SNTAGT. J was trimmed by 2 bases and V by 4 bases; bases with no gene match: 4. Regarding treatment: roughly 19 received Ad26.COV2.S at low or high dose, single or two shots; about 5 received placebo; per-sample allocation not given. Material that was analyzed had been drawn on day 63 after the first vaccine or placebo injection. Based in Boston, the donor was an adult of 18-55 years. Ad26.COV2.S expressed prefusion-stabilized spike from the original Wuhan strain.

The sequence was collected from a person aged 18-65 years who received the Ad26.COV2.S COVID-19 vaccine or a placebo. Sequencing was performed on peripheral blood, taken in a trial of Ad26.COV2.S vaccine versus placebo. The J gene is TRBJ2-5, the V gene TRBV6-4, with 13 bases that match TRBD2. CDR3 protein: CASSVRTSGGQETQYF. Here the CDR3 DNA reads TGTGCCAGCAGTGTTAGGACTAGCGGGGGACAAGAGACCCAGTACTTC.